One and the same sample provided the 24 T cell receptor beta chains below, sequenced in a study of metastatic and nonmetastatic thyroid tumors. There were no patients who had received any treatment before thyroid surgery. Via MiXCR, TCRdb re-called the PCR reads. The repertoire holds roughly 30,000 clones, with approximately 15% as singletons. The sample taken for sequencing was blood. The receptors shown here come from a female donor with papillary thyroid cancer or a benign thyroid nodule (not recorded which). Some clones in this sample may be carry-over from other donors' samples.

A note on this clone: An end of the junction does not agree with germline; a read error may underlie this. The chain carries TRBV7-6 and TRBJ2-1; 9 bases fit TRBD1. The CDR3 spans 14 residues. CDR1 and CDR2 (germline): SGHVS, FNYEAQ. CDR3 loop: CASSLPQGADEKFF. The CDR3 DNA follows: TGTGCCAGCAGCTTACCACAGGGGGCGGATGAGAAGTTCTTC.

This clone was detected ten times or more. Other DNA sequences in this sample translate to the same CDR3. V is TRBV25-1 and J is TRBJ2-7; 8 nucleotides agree with TRBD1. J lost 0 bases, V lost 5 bases, and 6 bases had no gene match. CDR3 size: 15 residues. The V gene's germline CDR1 is MGHDK and CDR2 SYGVNS. CDR3 sequence: CASSPPGQDSYEQYF. In DNA form, the CDR3 reads TGTGCCAGCAGTCCACCGGGACAGGACTCCTACGAGCAGTACTTC.

There are many counts of this clone. V is TRBV19 and J is TRBJ2-1; D is possibly TRBD2 (5 bases). CDR3 length equals 16 residues. Trimming stripped 7 bases from V and 0 bases from J, with 16 bases between. Per the germline V gene, CDR1 is LNHDA and CDR2 is SQIVND (reference sequence). Here the CDR3 reads CASTPRAESSYNEQFF. The DNA for the CDR3 is TGTGCCAGTACCCCGCGGGCGGAAAGCTCCTACAATGAGCAGTTCTTC.

V gene TRBV20-1 combines with J gene TRBJ2-3, with D possibly TRBD2 on 7 matching bases. The CDR3 length is 17 residues. The germline gives CDR1 DFQATT, CDR2 SNEGSKA (reference sequence). Trimming removed 0 bases at V and 2 bases at J, with 18 bases between. CDR3 in DNA: TGCAGTGCTAGAGATGATGGGGGGGCTAGCGACACAGATACGCAGTATTTT. This sequence encodes CSARDDGGASDTDTQYF.

This clone appeared a few times. This may come from a read error, since a much larger clone is one base off. J is TRBJ2-7 and V is TRBV28; the D call may be TRBD1 or TRBD2 (5 bases each). The germline gives CDR1 MDHEN, CDR2 SYDVKM. CDR3 length: 15 residues. This chain's CDR3 is CASILRRDRSYGQYF. Here the CDR3 DNA reads TGTGCCAGCATTTTACGCAGGGACCGCTCCTACGGGCAGTACTTC.

By frequency in the sample, this clone is medium-sized. Additional DNA sequences in this sample encode the identical CDR3. The rearrangement uses TRBV3-1 and TRBJ2-7; D gene uncertain. Trimming left V 5 bases short and J 3 bases short, with 8 bases between. The CDR3 has 12 residues. Germline CDR1 and CDR2: LGHDT and YNNKEL (reference sequence). CDR3 DNA sequence: TGTGCCAGCAGCGGCGGTGGCTACGAGCAGTACTTC. It translates to CASSGGGYEQYF.

This clone was seen at least ten times. DNA of the CDR3: TGTGCCAGCAGCACAGGACCTAGCTCCTACGAGCAGTACTTC. This translates into CASSTGPSSYEQYF. The chain has TRBV2 and TRBJ2-7; TRBD1 is a possible D gene (5 bases). V was cut by 6 bases and J by 0 bases, with 12 bases left in between. Looked up from germline, CDR1 is SNHLY and CDR2 is FYNNEI. This CDR3 comprises 14 residues.

Ten or more counts support this clone. Germline and junction disagree at one end, which may indicate a read error. V and J are TRBV5-4 and TRBJ2-2; D may be TRBD2 (6 bases). The germline V gene has CDR1 SGHNT and CDR2 YYREEE (reference sequence). The CDR3 length is 12 residues. CDR3 protein: CASSFWGGELFF. CDR3 DNA: TGTGCCAGCAGCTTCTGGGGCGGGGAACTGTTTTTT.

Ten or more counts support this clone. V and J are TRBV24-1 and TRBJ2-1, with D tentatively TRBD2 (6 bases). The CDR3 totals 14 residues. V was pared by 5 bases and J by 6 bases, with 13 bases between. Per the germline V gene, CDR1 is KGHDR and CDR2 is SFDVKD. The CDR3 protein is CATSGTSLSNEQFF. The CDR3, as DNA: TGTGCCACCAGTGGAACTAGCCTGTCCAATGAGCAGTTCTTC.

This clone was counted at least ten times. The CDR3 nucleotides are TGTGCCAGCAGTGAATACAGGGGTTCCCTCACAGATACGCAGTATTTT. This gives the protein CASSEYRGSLTDTQYF. This chain connects TRBV2 to TRBJ2-3; 7 positions agree with TRBD1. The junction had 7 bases not matched to a gene; V was cut back by 2 bases and J by 2 bases. The CDR3 has 16 amino acids. The germline V gene encodes CDR1 SNHLY and CDR2 FYNNEI.

This clone was recorded at least ten times. This rearrangement joins TRBV6-2 or TRBV6-3 to TRBJ2-1, with D perhaps TRBD1 or TRBD2 (5 bases each). CDR1 is MNHEY and CDR2 is SVGEGT in the germline V gene. V was shortened by 10 bases and J by 7 bases, with 23 bases between the two germline ends. The CDR3 runs 15 residues. CDR3 sequence: CAIRLRGGLRNEQFF. In DNA form, the CDR3 reads TGTGCCATCCGCCTTCGTGGGGGATTGAGAAATGAGCAGTTCTTC.

This clone was picked up many times. J is TRBJ1-5 and V is TRBV19, with TRBD1 matching 7 bases. The CDR3 is made up of 15 amino acids. Trimming removed 7 bases from V and 0 bases from J; junction bases left unmatched: 6. CDR1 is LNHDA, CDR2 SQIVND, per germline (reference sequence). DNA for the CDR3: TGTGCCAGTAAATTCCGGGACAGTAGCAATCAGCCCCAGCATTTT. Amino acids: CASKFRDSSNQPQHF.

The chain carries TRBV28 and TRBJ1-1; D is ambiguous. The germline V and J ends were trimmed by 5 bases and 4 bases, with 17 bases remaining between them. The CDR3 consists of 15 residues. Germline V gene sequence: CDR1 MDHEN, CDR2 SYDVKM. The CDR3 DNA is TGTGCCAGCAGTAGAAATACAACAGCAGGCACTGAAGCTTTCTTT. It translates to CASSRNTTAGTEAFF.

This clone was recorded many times. V usage is TRBV12-5 and J usage is TRBJ2-3, with 12 bases lining up with TRBD2. CDR3 length: 17 amino acids. With V trimmed by 5 bases and J by 7 bases, 13 bases remained unmatched. CDR1 and CDR2 from the germline V gene are LGHNT and FRNRAP. CDR3 sequence: CASGPDITGLAGNTQYF. The DNA of the CDR3 is TGTGCTAGTGGTCCCGACATCACTGGACTAGCGGGGAATACGCAGTATTTT.

To note about this clone: The junction and the germline gene differ at one end; a read error may be behind it. The rearrangement joins TRBV11-1 to TRBJ1-2, with TRBD1 matching over 8 bases. The CDR3 totals 16 residues. CDR1 is SGHAT, CDR2 FQDESV, per germline (reference sequence). CDR3 coding DNA: TGTGCCAGCAGCTTATCCTTCAAGGGACAGGCCTATGGCTATACCTTC. This translates into CASSLSFKGQAYGYTF.

This clone occurred many times. This rearrangement joins TRBV7-9 to TRBJ2-5, with D uncertain. Germline loops: CDR1 SEHNR, CDR2 FQNEAQ (reference sequence). The CDR3 contains 12 residues. Trimming removed 4 bases at V and 5 bases at J, with 8 bases between. The CDR3 nucleotides read TGTGCCAGCAGCTCCGACATGGAGACCCAGTACTTC. This gives the protein CASSSDMETQYF.

This clone was found many times. This chain connects TRBV7-2 to TRBJ1-1, with no clear D. V was pared by 4 bases and J by 0 bases, with 15 bases between. Germline CDR1 and CDR2: SGHTA and FQGNSA. The CDR3 is 16 amino acids. The DNA for the CDR3 is TGTGCCAGCAGCTCCCTCCTGGTGGGGATGAACACTGAAGCTTTCTTT. Protein product: CASSSLLVGMNTEAFF.

V gene TRBV5-1 combines with J gene TRBJ2-2; unclear D gene. Per germline, CDR1 SGHRS and CDR2 YFSETQ. V lost 0 bases to trimming and J lost 4 bases, with 10 bases between them. CDR3 length equals 15 residues. The CDR3 is CASSLAPIGTGELFF. CDR3 DNA: TGCGCCAGCAGCTTGGCCCCGATTGGCACCGGGGAGCTGTTTTTT.

This clone was found many times. The rearrangement links TRBV19 to TRBJ2-2; tentative D call: TRBD1 (7 bases). The germline V gene encodes CDR1 LNHDA and CDR2 SQIVND (reference sequence). With 3 bases removed from V and 4 bases from J, the gap between germline ends came to 12 bases. There are 15 residues in the CDR3. In DNA form, the CDR3 reads TGTGCCAGTAGTATGGGCAGGGGGGTCACCGGGGAGCTGTTTTTT. Translated, it gives CASSMGRGVTGELFF.

This clone was detected many times. This CDR3 is CASSAGTGGTDTQYF. The DNA for the CDR3 is TGTGCCAGCAGTGCCGGGACAGGGGGCACAGATACGCAGTATTTT. The V and J genes are TRBV6-4 and TRBJ2-3, with 10 bases aligning to TRBD1. The CDR3 is 15 amino acids. Losses at the gene ends were 4 bases for V and 1 base for J; bases not matched to a gene: 2. CDR1 is MRHNA and CDR2 is SNTAGT in the germline V gene.

This clone has just a few counts. The chain employs TRBV27 and TRBJ2-5; a possible D gene is TRBD1 (6 bases). Trimming took off 5 bases at V and 3 bases at J, with 13 bases between the two ends. The germline V gene encodes CDR1 MNHEY and CDR2 SMNVEV (reference sequence). The CDR3 length is 14 residues. The CDR3 loop is CASSPRTDKETQYF. CDR3 coding DNA: TGTGCCAGCAGTCCAAGGACAGACAAAGAGACCCAGTACTTC.

This clone was seen at least ten times. One end of the junction does not line up with germline, which may come from a read error. V and J are TRBV6-2 or TRBV6-3 and TRBJ2-3, with 7 bases lining up with TRBD1. The germline gives CDR1 MNHEY, CDR2 SVGEGT. The CDR3 is 12 amino acids. DNA of the CDR3: TGTGCCAGCAGTTACGACAGGGTAAGAGTGGATTTT. It translates to CASSYDRVRVDF.

This clone was observed at least ten times. This rearrangement joins TRBV19 to TRBJ2-3; the D is unclear. The germline gives CDR1 LNHDA, CDR2 SQIVND (reference sequence). The CDR3 extends over 14 amino acids. Trimming cost V 4 bases and J 1 base, with 9 bases left between them. CDR3 in DNA: TGTGCCAGTAGTAAGGAGCCCCGCACAGATACGCAGTATTTT. The encoded protein is CASSKEPRTDTQYF.

This clone was seen ten or more times. The CDR3: CASSSGGGPEETQYF. The CDR3 DNA reads TGTGCCAGTAGCTCAGGGGGAGGGCCTGAAGAGACCCAGTACTTC. The chain employs TRBV19 and TRBJ2-5; D possibly uses TRBD1 or TRBD2 (7 bases each). CDR3 size: 15 residues. The germline V gene has CDR1 LNHDA and CDR2 SQIVND (reference sequence). V dropped 6 bases and J dropped 3 bases, with 17 bases sitting between them.